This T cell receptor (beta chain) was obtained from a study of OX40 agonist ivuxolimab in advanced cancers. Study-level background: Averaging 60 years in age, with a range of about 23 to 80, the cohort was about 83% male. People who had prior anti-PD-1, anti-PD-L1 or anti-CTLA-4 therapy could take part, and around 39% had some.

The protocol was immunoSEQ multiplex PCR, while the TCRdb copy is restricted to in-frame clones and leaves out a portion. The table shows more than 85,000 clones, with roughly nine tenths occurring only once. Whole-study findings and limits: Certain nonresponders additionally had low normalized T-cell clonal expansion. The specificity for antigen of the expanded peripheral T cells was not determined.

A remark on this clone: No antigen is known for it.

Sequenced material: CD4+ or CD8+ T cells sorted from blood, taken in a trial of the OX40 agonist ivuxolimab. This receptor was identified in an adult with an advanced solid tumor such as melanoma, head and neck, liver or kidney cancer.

The CDR3 DNA is TGTGCCAGCAGTTCGCCTCAGGGATACTACGAGCAGTACTTC. It translates to CASSSPQGYYEQYF. This chain links TRBV6-6 with TRBJ2-7; maybe TRBD1 (5 bases). Germline-derived CDR1 and CDR2 are MNHNY and SVGAGI (reference sequence). With 4 bases removed from V and 3 bases from J, the gap between germline ends came to 13 bases. CDR3 length equals 14 residues.